These T cell receptor beta chains were read from a single sample in a study of OX40 agonist ivuxolimab in advanced cancers. TCRdb keeps only in-frame clones here, not all; method: immunoSEQ multiplex PCR. Among fewer than 85,000 clones, approximately 80% were seen once, and the ten largest hold around 8.2%. Sequences were derived from CD4+ or CD8+ T cells sorted from blood, sampled in a trial of the OX40 agonist ivuxolimab. Every receptor here comes from an adult with an advanced solid tumor such as melanoma, head and neck, liver or kidney cancer. Each CDR3 is given with its conserved first and last residue. D genes are given only for firm matches. Part of the rows lack a size; the others show once, few, many or a class for expanded clones.

CDR3 | DNA | V | size | D | J
CASRTGLTDTQYF | TGCGCCAGCAGAACAGGGTTAACAGATACGCAGTATTTT | TRBV5-1 | - | - | TRBJ2-3
CASSRRLAGMEGETQYF | TGTGCCAGCAGCCGACGACTAGCGGGAATGGAGGGAGAGACCCAGTACTTC | TRBV11-2 | - | TRBD2 | TRBJ2-5
CASSLGQSVNEQFF | TGTGCCAGCAGCTTGGGACAGAGCGTGAATGAGCAGTTCTTC | TRBV5-5 | - | - | TRBJ2-1
CASSLNWVRDTQYF | TGTGCCAGCAGTTTAAATTGGGTTCGGGATACGCAGTATTTT | TRBV28 | - | - | TRBJ2-3
CASSQGLGNEQFF | TGTGCCAGCAGCCAAGGGCTAGGCAATGAGCAGTTCTTC | TRBV11-2 | - | - | TRBJ2-1
CASRDTRNQPQHF | TGTGCCAGTCGGGACACCCGCAATCAGCCCCAGCATTTT | TRBV19 | once | - | TRBJ1-5
CASNPGRLGDTQYF | TGTGCCAGTAATCCGGGGCGGCTGGGGGATACGCAGTATTTT | TRBV19 | - | - | TRBJ2-3
CASVKGAPSGSYNEQFF | TGCGCCAGCGTTAAAGGGGCCCCCAGCGGCTCCTACAATGAGCAGTTCTTC | TRBV5-1 | - | - | TRBJ2-1
CASSSYGGPENEQFF | TGTGCCAGCAGTTCCTACGGGGGCCCCGAGAATGAGCAGTTCTTC | TRBV28 | - | - | TRBJ2-1
CASSLETGWSETQYF | TGTGCCAGCAGCTTGGAGACAGGGTGGTCGGAGACCCAGTACTTC | TRBV5-4 | - | TRBD1 | TRBJ2-5
CASSVLADFSEQFF | TGTGCCAGCAGTGTACTAGCGGACTTCTCTGAGCAGTTCTTC | TRBV6-4 | - | TRBD2 | TRBJ2-1
CSVEDLGPIPEAFF | TGCAGCGTTGAAGATCTAGGACCTATACCTGAAGCTTTCTTT | TRBV29-1 | - | - | TRBJ1-1
CASSMGGPSSETQYF | TGTGCCAGTAGTATGGGGGGGCCCTCTTCAGAGACCCAGTACTTC | TRBV19 | - | - | TRBJ2-5
CASSLPGLGTQYF | TGTGCCAGCAGCTTACCGGGACTTGGTACGCAGTATTTT | TRBV7-8 | - | - | TRBJ2-3
CASSASSGQYF | TGTGCCAGCAGCGCCTCGAGCGGACAGTACTTC | TRBV5-6 | few | - | TRBJ2-7
CASSLGLQPQHF | TGTGCCAGCAGCTTAGGTCTTCAGCCCCAGCATTTT | TRBV7-2 | - | - | TRBJ1-5
CASSPTSGSGNTIYF | TGCGCCAGCAGCCCTACATCGGGCTCTGGAAACACCATATATTTT | TRBV5-1 | - | - | TRBJ1-3
CASSFNPGQGETQYF | TGTGCCAGCAGCTTTAACCCGGGACAGGGCGAGACCCAGTACTTC | TRBV11-2 | - | TRBD1 | TRBJ2-5
CASSLSTYSPLHF | TGTGCCAGCAGCCTCTCGACATATTCACCCCTCCACTTT | TRBV6-6 | - | - | TRBJ1-6
CASSEGGTGSSGNTIYF | TGCGCCAGCAGTGAAGGTGGGACAGGAAGCTCTGGAAACACCATATATTTT | TRBV10-1 | - | TRBD1 | TRBJ1-3
CASSLVPLGGDRVYEQYF | TGTGCCAGCAGCTTAGTTCCCTTGGGGGGGGACAGGGTCTACGAGCAGTACTTC | TRBV7-2 | - | TRBD1 | TRBJ2-7
CASSLGQGSGELFF | TGTGCCAGCAGCTTGGGACAGGGGTCCGGGGAGCTGTTTTTT | TRBV11-3 | - | TRBD1 | TRBJ2-2
CSVELSGFSYEQYF | TGCAGCGTTGAGCTTTCGGGATTCTCCTACGAGCAGTACTTC | TRBV29-1 | - | - | TRBJ2-7
CASRILTGANYGYTF | TGTGCCAGCAGGATATTGACAGGGGCTAACTATGGCTACACCTTC | TRBV6-5 | - | TRBD1 | TRBJ1-2
CSVAGNGELFF | TGCAGCGTTGCCGGGAACGGGGAGCTGTTTTTT | TRBV29-1 | - | - | TRBJ2-2
CASSRGINQPQHF | TGTGCCAGCAGCCGCGGAATCAATCAGCCCCAGCATTTT | TRBV7-9 | few | - | TRBJ1-5
CASSPPVPMQGSRNTF | TGTGCCAGCTCACCACCGGTTCCCATGCAGGGTAGCCGTAACACCTTC | TRBV18 | - | - | TRBJ1-2
CASSPWGVDTEAFF | TGTGCCAGCTCACCATGGGGGGTCGACACTGAAGCTTTCTTT | TRBV18 | - | - | TRBJ1-1
CASSPSSGGELFF | TGCGCCAGCAGCCCGTCCTCGGGTGGGGAGCTGTTTTTT | TRBV4-3 | - | - | TRBJ2-2
CASSDRGHTQYF | TGTGCCAGCAGTGACAGGGGTCATACGCAGTATTTT | TRBV2 | - | - | TRBJ2-3
CASSPPLGGSSPLHF | TGTGCCAGCAGTCCCCCCCTCGGCGGCTCATCACCCCTCCACTTT | TRBV28 | - | - | TRBJ1-6
CASSFSGTGEEQFF | TGTGCCAGCAGTTTCTCCGGGACAGGGGAAGAGCAGTTCTTC | TRBV6-1 | few | TRBD1 | TRBJ2-1
CASSWEGNYGYTF | TGCGCCAGCAGCTGGGAGGGGAACTATGGCTACACCTTC | TRBV5-1 | - | - | TRBJ1-2
CASFRPSGERDTQYF | TGTGCCAGCTTCAGGCCTAGCGGGGAAAGAGATACGCAGTATTTT | TRBV2 | - | TRBD2 | TRBJ2-3
CASWVTGVKNTEAFF | TGTGCCAGTTGGGTGACAGGGGTGAAGAACACTGAAGCTTTCTTT | TRBV5-6 | few | TRBD1 | TRBJ1-1
CATTAGGYSNQPQHF | TGTGCCACCACGGCAGGGGGATATAGCAATCAGCCCCAGCATTTT | TRBV15 | - | TRBD1 | TRBJ1-5
CASSQDGGLNYGYTF | TGTGCCAGCAGCCAGGATGGAGGATTGAACTATGGCTACACCTTC | TRBV11-2 | - | - | TRBJ1-2
CASSLAGPNTGELFF | TGTGCCAGCAGCTTAGCGGGGCCGAACACCGGGGAGCTGTTTTTT | TRBV7-2 | - | - | TRBJ2-2
CASSDSATAIYEQYF | TGTGCCAGTAGTGACTCTGCGACAGCGATCTACGAGCAGTACTTC | TRBV19 | - | - | TRBJ2-7
CASSSPTDGQETQYF | TGTGCCAGTAGTAGTCCTACGGACGGACAAGAGACCCAGTACTTC | TRBV19 | - | - | TRBJ2-5
CASSSIRQRQETQYF | TGTGCCAGCAGCTCGATAAGACAGAGACAAGAGACCCAGTACTTC | TRBV5-5 | - | - | TRBJ2-5
CASTDSNQPQHF | TGTGCCAGCACCGATAGCAATCAGCCCCAGCATTTT | TRBV6-1 | - | - | TRBJ1-5
CASSPTTGSDTQYF | TGTGCCAGCAGCCCGACCACGGGGTCAGATACGCAGTATTTT | TRBV5-4 | - | - | TRBJ2-3
CASSGGTDFTYEQYF | TGTGCCAGCAGTGGAGGGACCGATTTTACCTACGAGCAGTACTTC | TRBV6-1 | few | - | TRBJ2-7
CASSPPGGQAGSYEQYF | TGTGCCAGCTCACCACCGGGGGGACAGGCCGGTTCTTACGAGCAGTACTTC | TRBV18 | - | TRBD1 | TRBJ2-7
CSVVLGRGVSGNTEAFF | TGCAGCGTTGTGCTGGGCAGGGGGGTATCAGGGAACACTGAAGCTTTCTTT | TRBV29-1 | - | TRBD1 | TRBJ1-1
CASSLTGTGGFGYTF | TGTGCCAGCAGTTTGACCGGGACAGGGGGCTTTGGCTACACCTTC | TRBV2 | - | TRBD1 | TRBJ1-2
CAISEGLHRVGHITYNEQFF | TGTGCCATCAGTGAGGGACTACACCGGGTGGGACATATAACCTACAATGAGCAGTTCTTC | TRBV10-3 | - | - | TRBJ2-1
CAISEGDRLEAFF | TGTGCCATCAGTGAGGGGGACAGGCTTGAAGCTTTCTTT | TRBV10-3 | once | TRBD1 | TRBJ1-1
CASSGLAGGEQFF | TGTGCCAGCAGCGGACTAGCCGGGGGTGAGCAGTTCTTC | TRBV2 | - | TRBD2 | TRBJ2-1
CASSLEDSTDTQYF | TGCGCCAGCAGCTTGGAGGATAGCACAGATACGCAGTATTTT | TRBV5-1 | - | - | TRBJ2-3
CASSSTGGSPLHF | TGTGCCAGCAGCTCAACCGGGGGTTCACCCCTCCACTTT | TRBV7-9 | - | - | TRBJ1-6
CASSHPGTGLTDTQYF | TGTGCCAGCAGTCACCCCGGGACAGGCCTCACAGATACGCAGTATTTT | TRBV28 | - | TRBD1 | TRBJ2-3
CASSLVPGSYNEQFF | TGCGCCAGCAGCTTGGTCCCTGGGTCTTACAATGAGCAGTTCTTC | TRBV5-1 | - | - | TRBJ2-1
CASSFSGDGKETQYF | TGTGCCAGCAGCTTTTCTGGGGACGGAAAAGAGACCCAGTACTTC | TRBV5-4 | - | - | TRBJ2-5
CASSAGSWDQPQHF | TGTGCCAGCAGCGCAGGATCTTGGGATCAGCCCCAGCATTTT | TRBV9 | medium-sized | - | TRBJ1-5
CASSPGGAPKTQYF | TGTGCCAGCAGCCCAGGGGGCGCCCCGAAGACCCAGTACTTC | TRBV7-2 | - | TRBD1 | TRBJ2-5